This T cell receptor beta chain was identified in a study of shared clonotypes between healthy human individuals. The study, taken as a whole, reports: Sequencing of the sorted subsets was shown by rarefaction to be incomplete despite large depth.

Worth noting for this clone: What it binds is not known.

Sequencing used immunoSEQ multiplex PCR; TCRdb keeps in-frame clones, though not all of them. The sample has roughly 530,000 clones, 90% to 96% seen once. V was shortened by 6 bases and J by 3 bases, with 21 bases between the two germline ends. The length of the CDR3 is 16 residues. Germline V gene sequence: CDR1 MDHEN, CDR2 SYDVKM. The specimen was naive CD4+ T cells sorted from blood. Sample subset: CD45RA+ positively selected. The sequence was collected from a woman in her twenties or thirties in good health. The chain has TRBV28 and TRBJ2-7; TRBD1 is a possible D gene (6 bases). CDR3 loop: CASSHPDGRGGYEQYF. The DNA of the CDR3 is TGTGCCAGCAGCCACCCCGACGGTCGAGGGGGCTACGAGCAGTACTTC.